Below are 30 T cell receptor beta chains sequenced from a single sample in a study of T cells in localized non-small cell lung cancer (dated by TCRdb to the early 2020s). Library preparation employed the immunoSEQ multiplex PCR assay. Entries here come from immuneACCESS through TCRdb and include only in-frame sequences with V and J called. Some clones fail to appear in such tables; in the studies checked, an unresolved V gene covers under half of the shortfall, and the cause of the remainder is unknown. The sample table lists 40,000 or so clones, approximately 83% of them with a count of one. Of the sample, around 6.4% falls within the top ten clones. The source material was peripheral blood, sampled before any cancer treatment. These receptors were obtained from a man aged 35-69 years with stage I lung adenocarcinoma.

The V gene is TRBV6-4, the J gene TRBJ2-1, with 9 bases lining up with TRBD1. Losses at the gene ends were 6 bases for V and 8 bases for J; bases not matched to a gene: 11. The CDR3 runs to 15 residues. From germline, CDR1 is MRHNA and CDR2 SNTAGT. The CDR3 bases are TGTGCCAGCAGCCGGGGACAGGGAGGTATAGATGAGCAGTTCTTC. As protein: CASSRGQGGIDEQFF.

This sequence joins TRBV11-3 and TRBJ2-3; TRBD2 might be the D (6 bases). Germline-derived CDR1 and CDR2 are SGHNT and YENEEA. V shed 3 bases and J shed 5 bases, with 12 bases lying between them. This CDR3 has 14 amino acids. The DNA of the CDR3 is TGTGCCAGCAGCTTCGGAGGGCCTGGAGATACGCAGTATTTT. Its translation is CASSFGGPGDTQYF.

The chain couples TRBV28 to TRBJ2-7; 10 bases fit TRBD1. CDR1 and CDR2 (germline): MDHEN, SYDVKM. J gave up 5 bases and V 5 bases, and 9 bases lay outside the gene matches. The CDR3 consists of 15 residues. CDR3 loop: CASSAAGTGDDEQYF. Here the CDR3 DNA reads TGTGCCAGCAGTGCGGCCGGGACAGGGGACGACGAGCAGTACTTC.

V and J are TRBV9 and TRBJ2-2; 8 nucleotides match TRBD2. This CDR3 is 15 amino acids long. V lost 3 bases, J lost 4 bases, and 5 bases stayed unmatched. Germline V gene sequence: CDR1 SGDLS, CDR2 YYNGEE. The CDR3 loop is CASSASGSGTGELFF. The CDR3 nucleotides read TGTGCCAGCAGCGCAAGCGGGAGTGGCACCGGGGAGCTGTTTTTT.

The gene calls are TRBV9 and TRBJ2-1, with 11 positions matching TRBD2. This CDR3 spans 17 amino acids. Germline trimming cut 3 bases from V and 4 bases from J; bases unmatched to any gene: 9. CDR1 SGDLS and CDR2 YYNGEE come from the germline V gene. CDR3: CASSDGTSGPYYNEQFF. The DNA for the CDR3 is TGTGCCAGCAGCGACGGGACTAGCGGACCGTATTACAATGAGCAGTTCTTC.

This chain links TRBV18 with TRBJ2-3, with TRBD2 matching 8 bases. The CDR3 totals 15 residues. The germline V gene has CDR1 KGHSH and CDR2 LQKENI. J was trimmed by 0 bases and V by 6 bases; bases with no gene match: 5. This CDR3 reads CASSLTSGSTDTQYF. The CDR3, as DNA: TGTGCCAGCTCGCTCACTAGCGGCAGCACAGATACGCAGTATTTT.

This clone came up once. The rearrangement uses TRBV19 and TRBJ2-5; D perhaps matches TRBD2 (7 bases). The ends were cut back, 6 bases at V and 2 bases at J, with 16 bases in the middle. The CDR3 has 15 amino acids. Germline V lookup: CDR1 LNHDA, CDR2 SQIVND (reference sequence). The CDR3 protein is CASRRGGSGQETQYF. In DNA form, the CDR3 reads TGTGCCAGTAGGAGGGGGGGGAGTGGTCAAGAGACCCAGTACTTC. Together with reference TRBV19 and TRBJ2-5, the CDR3 gives the full variable domain: DGGITQSPKYLFRKEGQNVTLSCEQNLNHDAMYWYRQDPGQGLRLIYYSQIVNDFQKGDIAEGYSVSREKKESFPLTVTSAQKNPTAFYLCASRRGGSGQETQYFGPGTRLLVL.

The chain joins TRBV19 to TRBJ2-1, with TRBD2 matching over 8 bases. The CDR3 totals 16 residues. CDR1 is LNHDA, CDR2 SQIVND, per germline (reference sequence). J was trimmed by 0 bases and V by 3 bases; bases with no gene match: 4. CDR3 residues: CASSIESGSSYNEQFF. As DNA, the CDR3 is TGTGCCAGTAGTATTGAGAGCGGGAGCTCCTACAATGAGCAGTTCTTC.

The chain employs TRBV19 and TRBJ2-3; maybe TRBD2 (6 bases). V lost 3 bases and J lost 7, with 20 bases in between. CDR1 and CDR2 (germline): LNHDA, SQIVND (reference sequence). The CDR3 has 16 amino acids. The CDR3 reads CASSIPVRPRGNTQYF. CDR3 nucleotides: TGTGCCAGTAGTATTCCCGTCCGGCCTCGCGGGAATACGCAGTATTTT. The full variable domain, completed using reference TRBV19 and TRBJ2-3, is DGGITQSPKYLFRKEGQNVTLSCEQNLNHDAMYWYRQDPGQGLRLIYYSQIVNDFQKGDIAEGYSVSREKKESFPLTVTSAQKNPTAFYLCASSIPVRPRGNTQYFGPGTRLTVL.

V and J are TRBV5-4 and TRBJ2-1, with TRBD2 matching over 11 bases. The germline V gene has CDR1 SGHNT and CDR2 YYREEE (reference sequence). The ends lost 2 bases at V and 8 bases at J; junction bases unmatched: 9. There are 16 residues in the CDR3. This CDR3 reads CASSLRVAGGPDEQFF. Here the CDR3 DNA reads TGTGCCAGCAGCTTAAGGGTAGCGGGAGGGCCAGATGAGCAGTTCTTC.

V gene TRBV7-2 combines with J gene TRBJ2-5; D call uncertain. Germline values: CDR1 SGHTA, CDR2 FQGNSA. Trimming pared 2 bases from V and 0 bases from J, leaving 13 bases between. The CDR3 loop spans 16 amino acids. For the CDR3, the DNA is TGTGCCAGCAGCTTATGGAAGGCGGCGTACCAAGAGACCCAGTACTTC. It encodes CASSLWKAAYQETQYF. The complete variable domain, with remaining parts taken from reference TRBV7-2 and TRBJ2-5, reads GAGVSQSPSNKVTEKGKDVELRCDPISGHTALYWYRQSLGQGLEFLIYFQGNSAPDKSGLPSDRFSAERTGGSVSTLTIQRTQQEDSAVYLCASSLWKAAYQETQYFGPGTRLLVL.

The chain employs TRBV2 and TRBJ2-7; D tentatively reads TRBD1 or TRBD2 (7 bases each). The CDR3 length is 16 residues. Germline assignment: CDR1 SNHLY and CDR2 FYNNEI. V lost 0 bases and J 6 bases, leaving 18 bases between the germline ends. The CDR3 region has the DNA TGTGCCAGCAGTGAAGCGCCGGCGGCAGGGGGGGCCGAGCAGTACTTC. This codes for CASSEAPAAGGAEQYF. Full variable domain (outside the CDR3, taken from reference TRBV2 and TRBJ2-7): EPEVTQTPSHQVTQMGQEVILRCVPISNHLYFYWYRQILGQKVEFLVSFYNNEISEKSEIFDDQFSVERPDGSNFTLKIRSTKLEDSAMYFCASSEAPAAGGAEQYFGPGTRLTVT.

This sequence joins TRBV2 and TRBJ2-7; maybe TRBD1 (6 bases). The germline CDR1 and CDR2 sequences are SNHLY and FYNNEI. V was pared by 8 bases and J by 6 bases, with 11 bases between. This CDR3 contains 11 residues. CDR3 bases: TGTGCCAGCGTAACCAGGGGCGAGCAGTACTTC. Protein: CASVTRGEQYF. Combining the CDR3 with reference TRBV2 and TRBJ2-7 gives the whole variable domain EPEVTQTPSHQVTQMGQEVILRCVPISNHLYFYWYRQILGQKVEFLVSFYNNEISEKSEIFDDQFSVERPDGSNFTLKIRSTKLEDSAMYFCASVTRGEQYFGPGTRLTVT.

The chain couples TRBV27 to TRBJ2-5, with D tentatively TRBD2 (5 bases). The CDR3 length is 14 residues. V was pared by 3 bases and J by 1 base, with 9 bases between. Looked up from germline, CDR1 is MNHEY and CDR2 is SMNVEV (reference sequence). The CDR3 reads CASSFSVGQETQYF. In nucleotides, the CDR3 is TGTGCCAGCAGTTTTAGCGTCGGCCAAGAGACCCAGTACTTC.

This rearrangement joins TRBV6-5 to TRBJ2-3; D is unclear. The CDR3 runs to 11 residues. The germline gives CDR1 MNHEY, CDR2 SVGAGI. Trimming removed 4 bases at V and 2 bases at J, with 1 base between. The CDR3 bases are TGTGCCAGCAGTTCCACAGATACGCAGTATTTT. This codes for CASSSTDTQYF.

The V and J genes are TRBV4-1 and TRBJ2-1; D is perhaps TRBD1 (5 bases). Trimming left V 5 bases short and J 0 bases short, with 11 bases between. Per germline, CDR1 MGHRA and CDR2 YSYEKL. The CDR3 totals 15 residues. The CDR3 nucleotides are TGCGCCAGCAGCACACAGGAAGGCTCCTACAATGAGCAGTTCTTC. This encodes CASSTQEGSYNEQFF.

This chain connects TRBV14 to TRBJ2-1, with TRBD1 matching 9 bases. V trimming: 1 base; J trimming: 10 bases; junction bases outside the gene matches: 8. This CDR3 has 15 residues. CDR1 is SGHDN and CDR2 is FVKESK in the germline V gene. The CDR3: CASSQAPQGAEEQFF. The DNA for the CDR3 is TGTGCCAGCAGCCAAGCCCCACAGGGGGCGGAGGAGCAGTTCTTC. The full variable domain, rest sourced from reference TRBV14 and TRBJ2-1, is EAGVTQFPSHSVIEKGQTVTLRCDPISGHDNLYWYRRVMGKEIKFLLHFVKESKQDESGMPNNRFLAERTGGTYSTLKVQPAELEDSGVYFCASSQAPQGAEEQFFGPGTRLTVL.

In this sample, this clone turned up a few times. The rearrangement links TRBV10-3 to TRBJ2-1; 11 bases are shared with TRBD2. CDR3 length equals 15 residues. The V and J ends lost 7 bases and 8 bases, in that order; junction bases with no gene match: 10. Germline values: CDR1 ENHRY, CDR2 SYGVKD. In DNA form, the CDR3 reads TGTGCCATCAACCTTAGCGGGAGGGCGTCCGATGAGCAGTTCTTC. Residues: CAINLSGRASDEQFF.

The chain carries TRBV18 and TRBJ2-7, with D possibly TRBD1 on 6 matching bases. The V gene's germline CDR1 is KGHSH and CDR2 LQKENI. The CDR3 extends over 14 amino acids. V was clipped by 1 base and J by 5 bases, with 12 bases between them. This chain's CDR3 is CASSPQARGDEQYF. The CDR3 region has the DNA TGTGCCAGCTCACCACAGGCCAGGGGCGACGAGCAGTACTTC.

The chain couples TRBV10-3 to TRBJ2-5; the D gene is possibly TRBD2 (5 bases). In germline, CDR1 is ENHRY, CDR2 SYGVKD. The CDR3 length is 16 residues. Trimming took 6 bases from V and 1 from J, leaving 18 bases between them. CDR3 nucleotide sequence: TGTGCCATCAGCTACGCAAAGGGCCGGGGCCAAGAGACCCAGTACTTC. Protein sequence: CAISYAKGRGQETQYF.

The chain employs TRBV7-6 and TRBJ2-7, with 9 bases identical to TRBD1. The junction had 3 bases not matched to a gene; V was cut back by 0 bases and J by 3 bases. This CDR3 has 15 amino acids. Germline loops: CDR1 SGHVS, CDR2 FNYEAQ. The CDR3 sequence: CASSLAGTGRYEQYF. The CDR3 DNA sequence: TGTGCCAGCAGCTTAGCGGGGACAGGGCGCTACGAGCAGTACTTC. Filled out from reference TRBV7-6 and TRBJ2-7, the complete variable domain reads GAGVSQSPRYKVTKRGQDVALRCDPISGHVSLYWYRQALGQGPEFLTYFNYEAQQDKSGLPNDRFSAERPEGSISTLTIQRTEQRDSAMYRCASSLAGTGRYEQYFGPGTRLTVT.

This clone showed up just once. V gene TRBV27 combines with J gene TRBJ2-1; 9 positions agree with TRBD1. The CDR3 has 18 residues. Unmatched junction bases numbered 13, after V lost 2 bases and J lost 5 bases. The germline CDR1 and CDR2 sequences are MNHEY and SMNVEV (reference sequence). DNA of the CDR3: TGTGCCAGCAGTTTAAATTCCCGTGGGACAGGGAGGAACAATGAGCAGTTCTTC. Protein: CASSLNSRGTGRNNEQFF.

The V gene is TRBV15, the J gene TRBJ2-4, with TRBD2 as a possible D gene (6 bases). Per germline, CDR1 LNHNV and CDR2 YYDKDF (reference sequence). The CDR3 has 15 amino acids. V lost 0 bases and J 12 bases, leaving 18 bases between the germline ends. This CDR3 is CATSRDSGDLADQYF. DNA for the CDR3: TGTGCCACCAGCAGAGATTCTGGGGATTTAGCGGATCAGTACTTC.

The rearrangement links TRBV9 to TRBJ2-5; D gene uncertain. Per the germline V gene, CDR1 is SGDLS and CDR2 is YYNGEE. V was trimmed by 3 bases and J by 5 bases, leaving 14 bases between them. The CDR3 runs to 14 residues. The CDR3 protein is CASSAGSGRETQYF. Written as DNA, the CDR3 is TGTGCCAGCAGCGCTGGGTCTGGAAGGGAGACCCAGTACTTC.

This chain joins TRBV7-9 and TRBJ2-5, with D uncertain. Trimming took 5 bases from V and 2 from J, leaving 15 bases between them. Germline lookup yields CDR1 SEHNR and CDR2 FQNEAQ (reference sequence). The CDR3 sequence is 15 residues long. The CDR3 region is CASSPFSQAQETQYF. CDR3 coding DNA: TGTGCCAGCAGCCCATTCAGTCAAGCGCAAGAGACCCAGTACTTC.

The chain has TRBV27 and TRBJ2-5, with 11 bases aligning to TRBD2. V dropped 5 bases and J dropped 2; count of bases not matched to a gene: 10. CDR1 is MNHEY, CDR2 SMNVEV, per germline (reference sequence). This CDR3 contains 17 residues. CDR3 loop: CASSLIKTSGEQETQYF. The CDR3 bases are TGTGCCAGCAGTCTAATTAAGACTAGCGGGGAGCAAGAGACCCAGTACTTC.

This sequence joins TRBV27 and TRBJ2-7; TRBD1 matches at 9 bases. Germline values: CDR1 MNHEY, CDR2 SMNVEV (reference sequence). The J segment lost 2 bases and the V segment lost 7 bases, leaving 6 bases of the junction unmatched. CDR3 size: 14 residues. This CDR3 reads CASTPGQGPYEQYF. The CDR3 nucleotides read TGTGCCAGCACACCGGGACAGGGCCCCTACGAGCAGTACTTC.

The J gene is TRBJ2-3, the V gene TRBV7-3; either TRBD1 or TRBD2 may supply D (6 bases each). This CDR3 contains 17 residues. Germline V gene sequence: CDR1 SGHTA, CDR2 FQGTGA. V lost 2 bases, J lost 3 bases, and 18 bases lay in between. For the CDR3, the DNA is TGTGCCAGCAGCTTAGGCACGTCGGGGGCTAGGACAGATACGCAGTATTTT. This gives the protein CASSLGTSGARTDTQYF.

This clone was observed a few times. The CDR3 reads CAISEYGLAELYEQYF. CDR3 coding DNA: TGTGCCATCAGTGAGTATGGTCTAGCGGAGCTCTACGAGCAGTACTTC. The V call is TRBV10-3, the J call TRBJ2-7; 7 nucleotides line up with TRBD2. Germline CDR1 and CDR2: ENHRY and SYGVKD. V was clipped by 1 base and J by 3 bases; unmatched bases: 9. The CDR3 totals 16 residues.

CDR3 loop: CASSTGLGVANYGYTF. CDR3 in DNA: TGTGCCAGCAGCACAGGCCTAGGGGTAGCTAACTATGGCTACACCTTC. This chain connects TRBV7-9 to TRBJ1-2, with D perhaps matching TRBD1 (5 bases). V dropped 5 bases and J dropped 0 bases, with 16 bases sitting between them. CDR1 and CDR2 from the germline V gene are SEHNR and FQNEAQ (reference sequence). This CDR3 is built from 16 residues.